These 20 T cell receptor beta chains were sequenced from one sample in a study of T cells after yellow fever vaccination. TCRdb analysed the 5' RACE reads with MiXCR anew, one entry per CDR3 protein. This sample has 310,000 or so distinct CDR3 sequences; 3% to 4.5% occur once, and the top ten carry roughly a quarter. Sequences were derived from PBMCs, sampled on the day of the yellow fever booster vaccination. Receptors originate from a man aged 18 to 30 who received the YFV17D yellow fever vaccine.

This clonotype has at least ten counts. The CDR3 DNA sequence: TGTGCCAGCAGCTTCGACGGGGCCTACGAGCAGTACTTC. This codes for CASSFDGAYEQYF. The gene calls are TRBV7-9 and TRBJ2-7, with a weak D call TRBD2 (5 bases). This CDR3 contains 13 residues. V lost 3 bases, J lost 2 bases, and 8 bases lay in between. Germline loops: CDR1 SEHNR, CDR2 FQNEAQ (reference sequence).

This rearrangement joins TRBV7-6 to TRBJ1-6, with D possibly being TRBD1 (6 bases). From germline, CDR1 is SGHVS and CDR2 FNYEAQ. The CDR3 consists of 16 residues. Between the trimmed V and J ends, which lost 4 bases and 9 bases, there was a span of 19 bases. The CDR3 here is CASSSGGGGAPSPLHF. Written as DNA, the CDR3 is TGTGCCAGCAGCTCCGGGGGTGGGGGCGCTCCTTCACCCCTCCACTTT.

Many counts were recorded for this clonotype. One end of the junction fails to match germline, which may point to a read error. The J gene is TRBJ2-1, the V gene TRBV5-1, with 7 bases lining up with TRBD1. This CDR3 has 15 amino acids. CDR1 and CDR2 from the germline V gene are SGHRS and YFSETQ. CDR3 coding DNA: TGCGCCAGCAGCTTGACAGGGGCCACCTACAATGATCAGTTCTTC. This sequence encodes CASSLTGATYNDQFF.

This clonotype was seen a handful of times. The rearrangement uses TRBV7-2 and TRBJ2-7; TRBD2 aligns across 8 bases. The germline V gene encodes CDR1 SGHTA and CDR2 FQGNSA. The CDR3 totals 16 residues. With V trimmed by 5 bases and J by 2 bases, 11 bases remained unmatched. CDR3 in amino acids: CASSPQVGGGTYEQYF. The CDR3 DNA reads TGTGCCAGCAGCCCCCAAGTTGGCGGGGGGACCTACGAGCAGTACTTC.

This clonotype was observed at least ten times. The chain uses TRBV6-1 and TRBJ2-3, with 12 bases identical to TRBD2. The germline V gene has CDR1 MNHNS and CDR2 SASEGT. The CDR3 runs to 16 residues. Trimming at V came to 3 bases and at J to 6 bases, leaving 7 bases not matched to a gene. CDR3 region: CASSETSGGGGDTQYF. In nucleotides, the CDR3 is TGTGCCAGCAGTGAGACTAGCGGGGGCGGTGGGGATACGCAGTATTTT.

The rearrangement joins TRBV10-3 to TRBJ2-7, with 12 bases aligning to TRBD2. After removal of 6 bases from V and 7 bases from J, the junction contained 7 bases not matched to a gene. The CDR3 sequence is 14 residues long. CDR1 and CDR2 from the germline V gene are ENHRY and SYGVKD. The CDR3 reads CAISASGGALEQYF. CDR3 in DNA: TGTGCCATCAGCGCTAGCGGGGGGGCCTTGGAGCAGTACTTC.

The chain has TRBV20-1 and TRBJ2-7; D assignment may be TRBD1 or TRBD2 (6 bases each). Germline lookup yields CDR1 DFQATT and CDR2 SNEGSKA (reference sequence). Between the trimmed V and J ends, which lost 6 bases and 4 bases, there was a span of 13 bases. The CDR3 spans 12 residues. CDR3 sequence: CSAWGAEYEQYF. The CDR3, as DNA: TGCAGTGCATGGGGGGCTGAATACGAGCAGTACTTC.

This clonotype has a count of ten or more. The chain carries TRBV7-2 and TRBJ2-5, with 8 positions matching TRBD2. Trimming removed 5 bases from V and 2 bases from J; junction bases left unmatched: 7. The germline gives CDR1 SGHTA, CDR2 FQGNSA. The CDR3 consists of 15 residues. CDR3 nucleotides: TGTGCCAGCAGCCGAACTAGCGGACGACAAGAGACCCAGTACTTC. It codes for CASSRTSGRQETQYF.

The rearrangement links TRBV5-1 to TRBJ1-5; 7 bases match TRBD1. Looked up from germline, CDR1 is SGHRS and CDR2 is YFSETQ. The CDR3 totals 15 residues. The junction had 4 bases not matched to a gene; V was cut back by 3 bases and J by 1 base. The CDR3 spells CASSSGQNSNQPQHF. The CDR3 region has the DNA TGCGCCAGCAGCTCGGGACAGAACAGCAATCAGCCCCAGCATTTT.

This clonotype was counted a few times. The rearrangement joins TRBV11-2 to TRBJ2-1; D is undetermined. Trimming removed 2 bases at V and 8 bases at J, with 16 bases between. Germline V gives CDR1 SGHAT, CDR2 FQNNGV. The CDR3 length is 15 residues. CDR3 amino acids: CASSLKTLGYHEQFF. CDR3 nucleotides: TGTGCCAGCAGCTTAAAAACTCTCGGTTACCATGAGCAGTTCTTC.

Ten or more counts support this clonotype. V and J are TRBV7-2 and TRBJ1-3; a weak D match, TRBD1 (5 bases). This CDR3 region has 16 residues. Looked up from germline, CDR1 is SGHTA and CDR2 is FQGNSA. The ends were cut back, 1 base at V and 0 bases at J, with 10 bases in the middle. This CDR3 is CASSLVGVVSGNTIYF. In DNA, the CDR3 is TGTGCCAGCAGCTTAGTGGGGGTCGTCTCTGGAAACACCATATATTTT.

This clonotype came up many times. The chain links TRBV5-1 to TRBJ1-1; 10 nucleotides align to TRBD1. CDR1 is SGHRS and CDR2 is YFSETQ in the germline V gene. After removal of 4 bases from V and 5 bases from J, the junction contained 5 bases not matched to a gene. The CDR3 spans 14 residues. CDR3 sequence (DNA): TGCGCCAGCAGCATTGGGACAGGGGAAACTGAAGCTTTCTTT. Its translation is CASSIGTGETEAFF.

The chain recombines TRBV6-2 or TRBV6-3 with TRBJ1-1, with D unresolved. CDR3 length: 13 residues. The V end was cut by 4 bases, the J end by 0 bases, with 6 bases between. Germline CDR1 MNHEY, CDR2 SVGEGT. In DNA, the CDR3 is TGTGCCAGCAGTTCTTGGATGAACACTGAAGCTTTCTTT. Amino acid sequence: CASSSWMNTEAFF.

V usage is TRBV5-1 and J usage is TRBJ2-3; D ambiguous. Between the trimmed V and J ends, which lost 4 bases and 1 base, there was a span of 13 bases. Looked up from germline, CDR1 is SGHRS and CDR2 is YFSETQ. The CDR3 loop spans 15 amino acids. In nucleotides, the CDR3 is TGCGCCAGCAGCAACTTCCCCCTGGGCACAGATACGCAGTATTTT. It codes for CASSNFPLGTDTQYF.

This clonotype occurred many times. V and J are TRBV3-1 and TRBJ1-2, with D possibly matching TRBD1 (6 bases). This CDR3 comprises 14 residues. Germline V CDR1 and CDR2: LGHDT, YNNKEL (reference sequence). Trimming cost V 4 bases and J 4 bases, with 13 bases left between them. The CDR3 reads CASSPQGSLYGYTF. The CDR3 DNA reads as TGTGCCAGCAGCCCACAGGGTTCCCTCTATGGCTACACCTTC.

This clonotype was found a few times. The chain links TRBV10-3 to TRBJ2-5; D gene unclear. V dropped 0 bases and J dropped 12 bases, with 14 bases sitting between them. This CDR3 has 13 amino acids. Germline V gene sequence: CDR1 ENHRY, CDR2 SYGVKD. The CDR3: CAISESLEGNEYF. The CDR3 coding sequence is TGTGCCATCAGTGAGTCGCTCGAAGGAAATGAGTACTTC.

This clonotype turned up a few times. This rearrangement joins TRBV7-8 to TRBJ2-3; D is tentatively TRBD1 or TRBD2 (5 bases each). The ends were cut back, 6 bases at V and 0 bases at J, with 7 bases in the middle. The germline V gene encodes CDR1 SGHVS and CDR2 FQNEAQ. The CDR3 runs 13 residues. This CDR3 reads CASRRGSTDTQYF. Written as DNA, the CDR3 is TGTGCCAGCAGGAGGGGCAGCACAGATACGCAGTATTTT.

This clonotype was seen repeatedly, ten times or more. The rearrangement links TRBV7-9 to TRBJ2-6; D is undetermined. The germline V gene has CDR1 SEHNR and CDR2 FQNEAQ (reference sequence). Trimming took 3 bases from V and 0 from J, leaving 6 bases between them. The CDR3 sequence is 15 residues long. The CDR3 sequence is CASSFFLSGANVLTF. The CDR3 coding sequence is TGTGCCAGCAGCTTCTTTCTCTCTGGGGCCAACGTCCTGACTTTC.

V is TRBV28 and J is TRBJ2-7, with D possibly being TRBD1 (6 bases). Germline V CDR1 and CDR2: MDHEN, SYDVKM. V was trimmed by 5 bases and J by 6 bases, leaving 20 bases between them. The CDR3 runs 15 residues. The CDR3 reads CASSPLQGNALEQYV. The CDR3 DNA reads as TGTGCCAGCAGTCCATTACAGGGAAACGCCCTCGAGCAGTACGTC.

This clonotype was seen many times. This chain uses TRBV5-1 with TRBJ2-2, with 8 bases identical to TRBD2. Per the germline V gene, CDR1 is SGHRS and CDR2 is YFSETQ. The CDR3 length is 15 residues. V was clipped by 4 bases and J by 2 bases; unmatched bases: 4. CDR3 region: CASSQAGVNTGELFF. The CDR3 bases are TGCGCCAGCAGCCAAGCGGGGGTCAACACCGGGGAGCTGTTTTTT. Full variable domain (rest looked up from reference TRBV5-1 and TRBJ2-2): KAGVTQTPRYLIKTRGQQVTLSCSPISGHRSVSWYQQTPGQGLQFLFEYFSETQRNKGNFPGRFSGRQFSNSRSEMNVSTLELGDSALYLCASSQAGVNTGELFFGEGSRLTVL.